Listed below are T cell receptor beta chains from one sample, sequenced in a study of beta chain features in type 1 diabetes. Data came from immunoSEQ multiplex PCR; TCRdb stores just in-frame clones and leaves some out. Here the sample spans about 190,000 clones, roughly 8% being singletons. Sequences were obtained from central memory CD4+ T cells from blood. These receptors originate from a woman in her forties with type 1 diabetes. The CDR3 runs from the conserved cysteine through the conserved F or W. Fields, in order: clone size, J gene, D gene, CDR3 length, V gene, CDR3 DNA, CDR3 protein. D genes are given only for firm matches. Clone size is stated in some rows and not others, as once, few, many or a class when expanded.

few TRBJ2-1 TRBD1 16 TRBV5-4 TGTGCCAGCAGCCCCTCTAGACAGGGCGTGAGAGATGAGCAGTTCTTC CASSPSRQGVRDEQFF
NA TRBJ2-2 TRBD2 15 TRBV7-2 TGTGCCAGCAGCTTAGAGGCGGGAGCGGGCGGGGAGCTGTTTTTT CASSLEAGAGGELFF
NA TRBJ2-1 NA 12 TRBV7-2 TGTGCCAGCAGCTTAACGGGTACTGAGCAGTTCTTC CASSLTGTEQFF
NA TRBJ2-6 NA 14 TRBV5-1 TGCGCCAGCAGCTCAGGGGTTGGGGCCAACGTCCTGACTTTC CASSSGVGANVLTF
NA TRBJ1-4 NA 14 TRBV5-5 TGTGCCAGCAGCTTGGAGGCAGGCCAGTTCGGACTGTTTTTT CASSLEAGQFGLFF
few TRBJ1-1 NA 16 TRBV19 TGTGCCAGTAGTATACGGACGACAGATCTGAACACTGAAGCTTTCTTT CASSIRTTDLNTEAFF
few TRBJ1-5 NA 13 TRBV6-6 TGTGCCAGCGTGGGAGGTCTCCAACAGCCCCAGCATTTT CASVGGLQQPQHF
NA TRBJ2-3 NA 14 TRBV5-1 TGCGCCAGCAGCTTAGGGGGACCCACAGATACGCAGTATTTT CASSLGGPTDTQYF
few TRBJ1-1 TRBD1 13 TRBV29-1 TGCAGCGTTACTCGACAGGGGCAAACTGAAGCTTTCTTT CSVTRQGQTEAFF
few TRBJ1-1 NA 14 TRBV6-5 TGTGCCAGCAGGCTACTCCCGGTGAACACTGAAGCTTTCTTT CASRLLPVNTEAFF
NA TRBJ2-7 TRBD2 15 TRBV7-2 TGTGCCAGCAGCCTGAGCGGGGAGCTCACGGGGGAGCAGTACTTC CASSLSGELTGEQYF
NA TRBJ1-1 NA 16 TRBV18 TGTGCCAGCTCACCAACATCTGGACAGAGGAACACTGAAGCTTTCTTT CASSPTSGQRNTEAFF
many TRBJ2-4 TRBD1 16 TRBV30 TGTGCCTGGAGTGTAAGGGACAGGGGGCTCAAAAACATTCAGTACTTC CAWSVRDRGLKNIQYF
few TRBJ1-4 TRBD1 16 TRBV28 TGTGCCAGCAACGTGGGACAGGGGAGGCCTAATGAAAAACTGTTTTTT CASNVGQGRPNEKLFF